This T cell receptor (beta chain) was found in a study of regulatory T cells in long-lasting Graves disease. As to time point: newly diagnosed GD, antithyroid drugs for less than 3 months. Generation of the TCR library employed RNA extracted from PBMCs. Blood from the periphery, about 9.7 milliliters in all, was drawn into EDTA tubes. Per germline, CDR1 MNHEY and CDR2 SVGAGI. The CDR3 runs 17 residues. V shed 2 bases and J 0 bases; nucleotides not matched to a gene: 8. Arm-PCR of CDR3 regions with iRepertoire HTBI primers generated TCR beta libraries. MiXCR was run by TCRdb on the multiplex PCR reads, yielding one entry per CDR3 protein. The table lists a few hundred thousand distinct CDR3 sequences, 12% of them singletons. A note on this clonotype: A much bigger clone sits one base away, suggesting this may be a read error.

The same specimen was also included in a second study, on T cells in Graves' hyperthyroidism and ophthalmopathy. From that second work: The TCR CDR3 first-round RT-PCR relied on the HTBI primer set.

The source material was peripheral blood mononuclear cells (PBMCs), sampled at new diagnosis, from a patient treated with antithyroid drugs. The chain links TRBV6-5 to TRBJ2-3; 7 positions match TRBD2. The TCR comes from a woman between 18 and 29 years old with Graves disease. DNA for the CDR3: TGTGCCAGCAGTTACAGGATCGGCGGGGGAAGCACAGATACGCAGTATTTT. Its protein is CASSYRIGGGSTDTQYF.